This T cell receptor beta chain derives from a study of CD8+CD57+ T cells in acquired aplastic anemia. Study-level points and caveats: Significance was not reached for CD8+ Simpson's diversity between patients and controls.

The V gene's germline CDR1 is SGHRS and CDR2 YFSETQ. The CDR3 spans 11 residues. In regard to this clonotype: Its antigen is undetermined. A junction end diverges from the germline sequence, so it may reflect a read error.

Patients picked for sequencing had shown CD8+CD57+ cell expansion detected by flow cytometry. As a group, the patients uniformly had severe acquired aplastic anemia. Genomic DNA, the template, was used for profiling of the TCR beta VDJ and CDR3. TCRdb reprocessed the reads with MiXCR, giving one entry per CDR3 protein. The sample has a few hundred thousand distinct CDR3 sequences; around 30% are singletons. The chain employs TRBV5-1 and TRBJ2-7; the D gene is possibly TRBD2 (6 bases). This clonotype was sampled from a human donor with aplastic anemia. The sample consisted of sorted CD4+, CD8+, or CD8+CD57+ T cells (not recorded which) from PBMCs. The CDR3 bases are TGCGCCAGCAGCGCGGACTACGAGCGGTACTTC. It encodes CASSADYERYF.